This T cell receptor beta chain was identified in a study of CD8+CD57+ T cells in acquired aplastic anemia. In the case of this clonotype: The junction departs from germline at one end; a sequencing error may be responsible.

Per the germline V gene, CDR1 is MGHRA and CDR2 is YSYEKL. The CDR3 extends over 15 amino acids. Before being chosen for sequencing, patients had shown CD8+CD57+ cell expansion by flow cytometry. For CDR3 and TCR beta VDJ profiling, genomic DNA was the template used. A single record per CDR3 protein comes from TCRdb applying MiXCR to the reads. The sample has 90,000 to 150,000 distinct CDR3 sequences; under 60% are singletons. The V and J genes are TRBV4-1 and TRBJ2-7, with 7 bases aligning to TRBD1. The specimen sequenced was sorted CD4+, CD8+, or CD8+CD57+ T cells (not recorded which) from PBMCs. The source of this sequence is a human donor with aplastic anemia. The CDR3 sequence is CAGSQEKQGAYEQYF. The CDR3 nucleotides are TGCGCCGGCAGCCAAGAAAAGCAGGGGGCCTACGAGCAGTACTTC.